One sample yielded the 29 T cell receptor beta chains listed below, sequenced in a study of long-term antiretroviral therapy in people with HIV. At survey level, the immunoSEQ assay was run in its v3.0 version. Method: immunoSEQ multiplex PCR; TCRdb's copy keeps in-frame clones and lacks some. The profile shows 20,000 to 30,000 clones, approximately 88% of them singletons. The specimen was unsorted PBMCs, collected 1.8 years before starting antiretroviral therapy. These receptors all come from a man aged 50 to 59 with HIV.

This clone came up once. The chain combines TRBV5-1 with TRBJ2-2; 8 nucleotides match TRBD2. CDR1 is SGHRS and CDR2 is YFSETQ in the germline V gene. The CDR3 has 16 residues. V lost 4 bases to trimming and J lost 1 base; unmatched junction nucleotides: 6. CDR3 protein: CASSRAGVLNTGELFF. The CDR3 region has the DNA TGCGCCAGCAGCCGAGCGGGAGTTTTGAACACCGGGGAGCTGTTTTTT.

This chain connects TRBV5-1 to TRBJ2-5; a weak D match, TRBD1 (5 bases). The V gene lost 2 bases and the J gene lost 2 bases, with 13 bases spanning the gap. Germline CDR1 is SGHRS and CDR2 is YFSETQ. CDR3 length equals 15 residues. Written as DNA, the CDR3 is TGCGCCAGCAGCTTAATTCAGGGCTGGCAAGAGACCCAGTACTTC. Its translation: CASSLIQGWQETQYF. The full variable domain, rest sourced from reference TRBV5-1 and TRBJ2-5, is KAGVTQTPRYLIKTRGQQVTLSCSPISGHRSVSWYQQTPGQGLQFLFEYFSETQRNKGNFPGRFSGRQFSNSRSEMNVSTLELGDSALYLCASSLIQGWQETQYFGPGTRLLVL.

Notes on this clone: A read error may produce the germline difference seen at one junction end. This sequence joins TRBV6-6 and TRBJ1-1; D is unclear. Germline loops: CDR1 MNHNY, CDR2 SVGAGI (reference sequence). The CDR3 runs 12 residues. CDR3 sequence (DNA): TGTGCCAGCAGTTACCGCGCGCTGGGTACTCTCTTT. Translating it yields CASSYRALGTLF.

CDR3 protein: CASSLINYNSPLHF. The CDR3 nucleotides read TGTGCCAGCAGCTTAATAAACTATAATTCACCCCTCCACTTT. The chain employs TRBV7-2 and TRBJ1-6, with unresolved D. Germline lookup yields CDR1 SGHTA and CDR2 FQGNSA. The V end lost 2 bases, the J end lost 3 bases, and 5 bases lay between the germline ends. The CDR3 extends over 14 amino acids.

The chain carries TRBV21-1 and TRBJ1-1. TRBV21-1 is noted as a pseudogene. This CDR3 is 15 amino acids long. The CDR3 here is CASRIYGSENTEAFF. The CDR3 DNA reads TGTGCCAGCAGGATATACGGCTCGGAGAACACTGAAGCTTTCTTT.

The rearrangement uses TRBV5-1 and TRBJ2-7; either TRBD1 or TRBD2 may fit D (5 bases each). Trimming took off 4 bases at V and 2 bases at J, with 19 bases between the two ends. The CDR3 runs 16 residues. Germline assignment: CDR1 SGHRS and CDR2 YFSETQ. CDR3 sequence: CASSQKVEGYPYEQYF. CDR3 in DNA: TGCGCCAGCAGCCAGAAGGTTGAGGGGTACCCCTACGAGCAGTACTTC. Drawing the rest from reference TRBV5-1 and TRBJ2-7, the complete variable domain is KAGVTQTPRYLIKTRGQQVTLSCSPISGHRSVSWYQQTPGQGLQFLFEYFSETQRNKGNFPGRFSGRQFSNSRSEMNVSTLELGDSALYLCASSQKVEGYPYEQYFGPGTRLTVT.

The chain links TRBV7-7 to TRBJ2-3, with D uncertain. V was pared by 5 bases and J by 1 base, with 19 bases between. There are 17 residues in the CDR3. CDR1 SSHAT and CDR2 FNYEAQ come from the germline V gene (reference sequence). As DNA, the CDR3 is TGTGCCAGCAGCCCAAAGAATAGGGCCTACGGCACAGATACGCAGTATTTT. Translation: CASSPKNRAYGTDTQYF.

The CDR3 DNA follows: TGCGCCAGCAGCTTGGCCGGGCCCGAAAACAATCAGCCCCAGCATTTT. Translating gives CASSLAGPENNQPQHF. This rearrangement joins TRBV5-1 to TRBJ1-5; D call uncertain. The CDR3 totals 16 residues. Germline V gene sequence: CDR1 SGHRS, CDR2 YFSETQ. Trimming removed 0 bases at V and 3 bases at J, with 13 bases between.

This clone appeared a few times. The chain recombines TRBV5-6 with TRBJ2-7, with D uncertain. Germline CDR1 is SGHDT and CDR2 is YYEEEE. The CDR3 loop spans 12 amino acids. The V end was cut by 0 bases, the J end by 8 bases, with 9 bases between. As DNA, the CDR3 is TGTGCCAGCAGCTTGGGGGGTTCCCAGCAGTACTTC. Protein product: CASSLGGSQQYF.

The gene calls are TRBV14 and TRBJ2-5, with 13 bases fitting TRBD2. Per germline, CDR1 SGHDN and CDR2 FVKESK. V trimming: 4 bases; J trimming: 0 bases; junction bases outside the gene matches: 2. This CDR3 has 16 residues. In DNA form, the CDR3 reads TGTGCCAGCAGCCGACTAGCGGGGGGCTACCAAGAGACCCAGTACTTC. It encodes CASSRLAGGYQETQYF.

CDR3 amino acids: CASSPRRESETQYF. DNA for the CDR3: TGTGCCAGCAGCCCAAGGCGGGAGTCAGAGACCCAGTACTTC. The gene calls are TRBV7-3 and TRBJ2-5; 7 positions agree with TRBD2. Germline assignment: CDR1 SGHTA and CDR2 FQGTGA. Germline trimming cut 5 bases from V and 4 bases from J; bases unmatched to any gene: 7. The CDR3 has 14 amino acids.

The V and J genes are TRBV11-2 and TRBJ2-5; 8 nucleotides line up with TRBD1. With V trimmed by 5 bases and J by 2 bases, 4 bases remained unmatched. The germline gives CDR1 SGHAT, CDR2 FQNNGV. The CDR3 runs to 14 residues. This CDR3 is CASSTTGAQETQYF. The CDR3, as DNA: TGTGCCAGCAGCACGACAGGGGCGCAAGAGACCCAGTACTTC.

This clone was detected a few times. CDR3 DNA sequence: TGTGCCAGCAGTTTGGACGCGTACTCCTACGAGCAGTACTTC. Translating it yields CASSLDAYSYEQYF. V usage is TRBV27 and J usage is TRBJ2-7; D is undetermined. Trimming shortened V by 3 bases and J by 0 bases, and 9 bases separated the two germline ends. The CDR3 contains 14 residues. Germline CDR1 is MNHEY and CDR2 is SMNVEV (reference sequence).

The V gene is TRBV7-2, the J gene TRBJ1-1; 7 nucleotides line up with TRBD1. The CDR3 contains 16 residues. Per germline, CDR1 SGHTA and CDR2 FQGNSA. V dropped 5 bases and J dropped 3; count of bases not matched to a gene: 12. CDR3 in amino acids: CASSAKRPQGDTEAFF. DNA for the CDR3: TGTGCCAGCAGCGCAAAAAGGCCTCAGGGGGACACTGAAGCTTTCTTT.

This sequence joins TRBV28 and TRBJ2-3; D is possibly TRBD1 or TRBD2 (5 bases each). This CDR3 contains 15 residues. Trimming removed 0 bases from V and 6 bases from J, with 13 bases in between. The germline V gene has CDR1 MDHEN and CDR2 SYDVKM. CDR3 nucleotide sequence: TGTGCCAGCAGTTTATGGAGGGACGGAGAGGATACGCAGTATTTT. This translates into CASSLWRDGEDTQYF.

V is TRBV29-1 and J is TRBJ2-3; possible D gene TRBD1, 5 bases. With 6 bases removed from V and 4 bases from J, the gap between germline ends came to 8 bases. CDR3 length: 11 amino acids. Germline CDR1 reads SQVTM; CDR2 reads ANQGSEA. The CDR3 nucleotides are TGCAGCGTAGGACAAGCAGATACGCAGTATTTT. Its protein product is CSVGQADTQYF.

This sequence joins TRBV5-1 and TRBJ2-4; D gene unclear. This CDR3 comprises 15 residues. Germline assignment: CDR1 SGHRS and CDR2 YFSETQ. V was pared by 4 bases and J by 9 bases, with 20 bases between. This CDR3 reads CASSDLVGRITIQYF. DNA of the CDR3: TGCGCCAGCAGCGACTTGGTTGGCAGAATAACCATTCAGTACTTC.

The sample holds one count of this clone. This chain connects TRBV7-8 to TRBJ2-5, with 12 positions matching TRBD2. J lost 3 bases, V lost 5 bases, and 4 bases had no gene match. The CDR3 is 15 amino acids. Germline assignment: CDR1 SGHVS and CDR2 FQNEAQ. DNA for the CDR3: TGTGCCAGCAGCCCTCGACTAGCGGGAGAAGAGACCCAGTACTTC. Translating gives CASSPRLAGEETQYF.

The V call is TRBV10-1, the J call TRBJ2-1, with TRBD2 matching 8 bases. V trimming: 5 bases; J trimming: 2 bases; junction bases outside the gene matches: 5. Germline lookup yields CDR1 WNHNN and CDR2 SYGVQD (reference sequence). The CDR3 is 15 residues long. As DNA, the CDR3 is TGCGCCAGCAGTTTAGCGGGACTCACCTACAATGAGCAGTTCTTC. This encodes CASSLAGLTYNEQFF.

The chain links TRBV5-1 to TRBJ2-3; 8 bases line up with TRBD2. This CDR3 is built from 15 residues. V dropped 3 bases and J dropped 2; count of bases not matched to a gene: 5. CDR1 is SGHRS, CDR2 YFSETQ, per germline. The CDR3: CASSSSSGYTDTQYF. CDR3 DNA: TGCGCCAGCAGCTCCTCTAGCGGGTACACAGATACGCAGTATTTT.

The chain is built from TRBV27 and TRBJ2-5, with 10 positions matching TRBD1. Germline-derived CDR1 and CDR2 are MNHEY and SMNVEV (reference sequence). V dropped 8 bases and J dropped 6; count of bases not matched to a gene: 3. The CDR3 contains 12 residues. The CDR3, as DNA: TGTGCCAGCCGACAGGGGGCAAAGACCCAGTACTTC. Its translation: CASRQGAKTQYF.

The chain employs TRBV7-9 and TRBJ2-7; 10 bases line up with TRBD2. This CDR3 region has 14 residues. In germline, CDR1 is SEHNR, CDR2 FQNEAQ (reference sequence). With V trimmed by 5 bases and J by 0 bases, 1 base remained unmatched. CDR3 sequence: CASSQRGGSYEQYF. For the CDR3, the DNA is TGTGCCAGCAGCCAGCGGGGGGGCTCCTACGAGCAGTACTTC.

The CDR3 DNA reads TGCGCCAGCAGCTCCGAAGTGGCAAGCAGCTCACCCCTCCACTTT. Translated, it gives CASSSEVASSSPLHF. The V and J genes are TRBV5-1 and TRBJ1-6, with D unresolved. Between the trimmed V and J ends, which lost 3 bases and 10 bases, there was a span of 17 bases. This CDR3 is 15 amino acids long. CDR1 and CDR2 from the germline V gene are SGHRS and YFSETQ.

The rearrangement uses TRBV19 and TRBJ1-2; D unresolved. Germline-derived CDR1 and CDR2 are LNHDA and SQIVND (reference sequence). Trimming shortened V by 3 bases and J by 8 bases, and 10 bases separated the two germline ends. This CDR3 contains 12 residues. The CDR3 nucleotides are TGTGCCAGTAGTATTGTCGGTAGAGGCTACACCTTC. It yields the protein CASSIVGRGYTF.

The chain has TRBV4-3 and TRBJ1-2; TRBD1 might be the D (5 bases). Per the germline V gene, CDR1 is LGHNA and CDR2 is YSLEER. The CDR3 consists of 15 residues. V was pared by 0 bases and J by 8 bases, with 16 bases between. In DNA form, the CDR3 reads TGCGCCAGCAGCCAAGATTTGGCAGGGCTCGGCGGCTACACCTTC. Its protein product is CASSQDLAGLGGYTF.

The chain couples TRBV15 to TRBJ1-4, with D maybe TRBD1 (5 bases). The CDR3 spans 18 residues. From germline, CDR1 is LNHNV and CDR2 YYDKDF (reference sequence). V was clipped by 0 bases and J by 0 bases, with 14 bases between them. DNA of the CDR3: TGTGCCACCAGCAGAGATTGGGGCAGCCATTCAACTAATGAAAAACTGTTTTTT. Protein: CATSRDWGSHSTNEKLFF.

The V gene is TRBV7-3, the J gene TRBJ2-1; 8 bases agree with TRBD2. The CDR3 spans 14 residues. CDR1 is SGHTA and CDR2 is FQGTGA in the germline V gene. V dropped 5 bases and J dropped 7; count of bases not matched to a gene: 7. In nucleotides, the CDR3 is TGTGCCAGCAGCCCGTCACTAGCGGAAAATGAGCAGTTCTTC. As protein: CASSPSLAENEQFF.

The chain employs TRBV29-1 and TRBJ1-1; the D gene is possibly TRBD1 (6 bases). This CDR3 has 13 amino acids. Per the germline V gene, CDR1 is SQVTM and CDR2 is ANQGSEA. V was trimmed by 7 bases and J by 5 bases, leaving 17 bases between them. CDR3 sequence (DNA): TGCAGCGGCGTCCTCGTCAGGGGAACTGAAGCTTTCTTT. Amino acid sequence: CSGVLVRGTEAFF.

Written as DNA, the CDR3 is TGCAGCGGTACAACAGGGGCTAACTATGGCTACACCTTC. Translated, it gives CSGTTGANYGYTF. The J gene is TRBJ1-2, the V gene TRBV29-1, with 7 bases aligning to TRBD1. Germline V gene sequence: CDR1 SQVTM, CDR2 ANQGSEA. This CDR3 contains 13 residues. Losses at the gene ends were 7 bases for V and 0 bases for J; bases not matched to a gene: 5.